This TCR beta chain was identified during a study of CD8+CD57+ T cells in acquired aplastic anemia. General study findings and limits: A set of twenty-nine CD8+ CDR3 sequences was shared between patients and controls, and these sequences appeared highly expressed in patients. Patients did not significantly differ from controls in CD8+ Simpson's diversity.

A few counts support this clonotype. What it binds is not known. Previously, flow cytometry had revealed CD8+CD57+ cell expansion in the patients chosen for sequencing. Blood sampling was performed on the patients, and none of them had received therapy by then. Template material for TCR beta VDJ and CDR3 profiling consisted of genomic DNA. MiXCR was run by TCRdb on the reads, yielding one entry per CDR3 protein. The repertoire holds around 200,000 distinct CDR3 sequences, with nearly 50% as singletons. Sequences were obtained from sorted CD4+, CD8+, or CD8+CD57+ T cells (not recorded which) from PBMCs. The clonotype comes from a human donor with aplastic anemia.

The CDR3 nucleotides read TGTGCCAGCAGCATTCTAGCGGGGGGATCCTACGAGCAGTACTTC. It specifies CASSILAGGSYEQYF. V and J are TRBV11-1 and TRBJ2-7; TRBD2 matches 11 bases. Germline V gene lookup returns CDR1 SGHAT and CDR2 FQDESV (reference sequence). The length of the CDR3 is 15 residues. Trimming at V came to 5 bases and at J to 1 base, leaving 4 bases not matched to a gene.